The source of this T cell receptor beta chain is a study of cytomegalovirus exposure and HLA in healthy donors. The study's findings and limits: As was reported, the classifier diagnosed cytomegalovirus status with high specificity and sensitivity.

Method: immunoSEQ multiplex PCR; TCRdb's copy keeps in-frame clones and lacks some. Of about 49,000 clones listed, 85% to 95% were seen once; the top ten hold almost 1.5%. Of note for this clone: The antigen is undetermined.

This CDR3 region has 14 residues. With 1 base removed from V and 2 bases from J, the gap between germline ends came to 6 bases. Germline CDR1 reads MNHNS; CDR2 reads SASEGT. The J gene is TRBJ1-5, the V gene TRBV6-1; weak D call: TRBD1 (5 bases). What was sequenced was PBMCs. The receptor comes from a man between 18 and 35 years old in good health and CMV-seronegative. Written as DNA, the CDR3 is TGTGCCAGCAGTGAAGGGGGGGGCAATCAGCCCCAGCATTTT. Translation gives CASSEGGGNQPQHF.